Listed below are T cell receptor beta chains from one sample, sequenced in a study of T cell responses to AZD1222 COVID-19 vaccine. The method was immunoSEQ multiplex PCR; TCRdb's version includes in-frame clones alone and lacks a portion of them. The sample records roughly 150,000 clones, around 88% being singletons. Specimen: peripheral blood, collected on day 0 of AZD1222 vaccination. The source is an adult in good health. The CDR3 runs from the conserved cysteine through the conserved F or W. A D gene is named only where the DNA matches it firmly. Some rows have no size entry. The others give once, few or many, or a class for an expanded clone.

NA | TRBJ1-6 | 13 | TRBD1 | TRBV14 | TGTGCCAGCAGCCAAGTGAGGGGGCCGCCCCTCCACTTT | CASSQVRGPPLHF
once | TRBJ2-5 | 14 | NA | TRBV15 | TGTGCCACCAGCAGAGGTGGCTTGGGGGAGACCCAGTACTTC | CATSRGGLGETQYF
NA | TRBJ2-3 | 15 | TRBD1 | TRBV5-1 | TGCGCCAGCAGCTTTCAGGGGGCGGGCACAGATACGCAGTATTTT | CASSFQGAGTDTQYF
NA | TRBJ1-5 | 14 | NA | TRBV19 | TGTGCCAGTAGTATAGGACAGCTCCGTCAGCCCCAGCATTTT | CASSIGQLRQPQHF
NA | TRBJ1-2 | 12 | NA | TRBV28 | TGTGCCAGCAGAATAAGCCCCTATGGCTACACCTTC | CASRISPYGYTF
NA | TRBJ1-2 | 14 | TRBD1 | TRBV6-1 | TGTGCCAGCAGTGAATATGACAGGGTGGATGGCTACACCTTC | CASSEYDRVDGYTF
NA | TRBJ2-3 | 16 | NA | TRBV4-3 | TGCGCCAGCAGCCAAGATGAGAACAGATACACAGATACGCAGTATTTT | CASSQDENRYTDTQYF
NA | TRBJ2-2 | 15 | NA | TRBV11-3 | TGTGCCATTACCATCTCCGGGACAATAGACGGGGAGCTGTTTTTT | CAITISGTIDGELFF
NA | TRBJ2-7 | 14 | NA | TRBV18 | TGTGCCAGCTCGCAAAAAGACATAACCTACGAGCAGTACTTC | CASSQKDITYEQYF
NA | TRBJ1-5 | 21 | TRBD1 | TRBV6-2/TRBV6-3 | TGTGCCAGCAGTTTACTCGTTACCCCGGGACAGGGGGCTCCGAACAATCAGCCCCAGCATTTT | CASSLLVTPGQGAPNNQPQHF
NA | TRBJ2-6 | 15 | NA | TRBV29-1 | TGCAGCGTTGAGGGCGGAGACTCTGGGGCCAACGTCCTGACTTTC | CSVEGGDSGANVLTF
NA | TRBJ1-1 | 12 | NA | TRBV9 | TGTGCCAGCAGCCAAGGGAACACTGAAGCTTTCTTT | CASSQGNTEAFF
NA | TRBJ1-2 | 14 | NA | TRBV19 | TGTGCCAGTACGGGGTCGGACTACGACTATGGCTACACCTTC | CASTGSDYDYGYTF
NA | TRBJ1-1 | 15 | NA | TRBV4-2 | TGTGCCAGCAGCCCGCGGCGCGGCTCGAACACTGAAGCTTTCTTT | CASSPRRGSNTEAFF
NA | TRBJ1-6 | 15 | TRBD1 | TRBV2 | TGTGCCAGCAGTGAAGCGACAGGGGCCGATTCACCCCTCCACTTT | CASSEATGADSPLHF
NA | TRBJ1-5 | 13 | NA | TRBV30 | TGTGCCTGGACCTCCAGGGAAGGTCAGCCCCAGCATTTT | CAWTSREGQPQHF
NA | TRBJ2-2 | 14 | NA | TRBV5-1 | TGCGCCAGCAGCTCGGTGGGGGTGGTCGGGGAGCTGTTTTTT | CASSSVGVVGELFF
NA | TRBJ1-5 | 17 | NA | TRBV5-4 | TGTGCCAGCAGCCCATTGGGGTCCAGGGGTGGTAATCAGCCCCAGCATTTT | CASSPLGSRGGNQPQHF
NA | TRBJ2-2 | 14 | NA | TRBV29-1 | TGCAGCGTTGGGCACGCTTTGAACACCGGGGAGCTGTTTTTT | CSVGHALNTGELFF
few | TRBJ2-6 | 13 | NA | TRBV6-2/TRBV6-3 | TGTGCCAGCAGTTGGTCTGGGGCCAACGTCCTGACTTTC | CASSWSGANVLTF
NA | TRBJ2-7 | 17 | NA | TRBV29-1 | TGCAGCGTTGTCGTCAGGGGGGAGGGGCCCCTCTCCTACGAGCAGTACTTC | CSVVVRGEGPLSYEQYF
NA | TRBJ2-1 | 16 | TRBD2 | TRBV15 | TGTGCCACCAGCAGAGATTCCGTGGGAGGGTACAATGAGCAGTTCTTC | CATSRDSVGGYNEQFF
NA | TRBJ1-4 | 17 | TRBD1 | TRBV7-9 | TGTGCCAGCAGCTTTTTTAATTGGAGGGGGCGCCCCGAAAAACTGTTTTTT | CASSFFNWRGRPEKLFF
NA | TRBJ2-1 | 14 | TRBD2 | TRBV9 | TGTGCCAGTGGAGCGGGAGAATCGTACAATGAGCAGTTCTTC | CASGAGESYNEQFF
NA | TRBJ1-5 | 13 | NA | TRBV6-1 | TGTGCCAGCAGTGAACGGGGACATCAGCCCCAGCATTTT | CASSERGHQPQHF
NA | TRBJ1-5 | 14 | NA | TRBV7-9 | TGTGCCAGCAGCTTAGCGGGGGTCAATCAGCCCCAGCATTTT | CASSLAGVNQPQHF
NA | TRBJ1-5 | 16 | TRBD1 | TRBV2 | TGTGCCAGCAGTACCGGTCTCGGACAGGGAAATCAGCCCCAGCATTTT | CASSTGLGQGNQPQHF
once | TRBJ2-5 | 12 | NA | TRBV6-5 | TGTGCCACCCGCTCCGGTCAAGAGACCCAGTACTTC | CATRSGQETQYF
NA | TRBJ1-1 | 11 | NA | TRBV5-4 | TGTGCCAGCAGCTTAGAACAGGATCCGCGCTTT | CASSLEQDPRF
NA | TRBJ2-7 | 17 | TRBD2 | TRBV3-1/TRBV3-2 | TGTGCCAGCAGCCAAGATAATCCGCTAGCGGCGACCTACGAGCAGTACTTC | CASSQDNPLAATYEQYF
NA | TRBJ1-3 | 12 | NA | TRBV2 | TGTGCCAGCATAGCGGAGGGAAACACCATATATTTT | CASIAEGNTIYF
NA | TRBJ1-3 | 20 | NA | TRBV6-2/TRBV6-3 | TGTGCCAGCAGTTACTCTGAGGGACAATCCTTTGGCTTTTCTGGAAACACCATATATTTT | CASSYSEGQSFGFSGNTIYF
NA | TRBJ1-2 | 13 | NA | TRBV6-5 | TGTGCCAGCAGGGGTCCTGCGGTGGGTGGCTACACCTTC | CASRGPAVGGYTF
NA | TRBJ1-2 | 13 | TRBD1 | TRBV11-1 | TGTGCCAGCAGCTCACAGGGGTCCTATGGCTACACCTTC | CASSSQGSYGYTF
NA | TRBJ2-7 | 11 | TRBD1 | TRBV29-1 | TGCAGCGTTGAAAGGGGGCAGGAGCAGTACTTC | CSVERGQEQYF
NA | TRBJ2-3 | 15 | NA | TRBV5-4 | TGTGCCAGCAGCTTGCGGGCTTCTAGCACAGATACGCAGTATTTT | CASSLRASSTDTQYF
NA | TRBJ2-3 | 15 | TRBD2 | TRBV10-1 | TGCGCCAGCAGTGATGGACTAGCGGGGTCAGATACGCAGTATTTT | CASSDGLAGSDTQYF
NA | TRBJ2-3 | 15 | TRBD2 | TRBV11-2 | TGTGCCAGCAGTTCACTAGCGGTGGGGACAGATACGCAGTATTTT | CASSSLAVGTDTQYF
NA | TRBJ2-1 | 18 | NA | TRBV7-2 | TGTGCCAGCTCCTATCTAGAACTAGCTCCGAGCTCCTACAATGAGCAGTTCTTC | CASSYLELAPSSYNEQFF
NA | TRBJ1-5 | 13 | TRBD1 | TRBV19 | TGTGCCAGTAGCAGACAGGGGTTAGAGCCCCAGCATTTT | CASSRQGLEPQHF
NA | TRBJ2-6 | 21 | TRBD1 | TRBV6-4 | TGTGCCAGCAGTGACTCCCCGACAGGGGGGGCCTTTGGGGCTGGGGCCAACGTCCTGACTTTC | CASSDSPTGGAFGAGANVLTF
NA | TRBJ1-5 | 14 | NA | TRBV2 | TGTGCCAGCAGCGGGGGTGGAGGCAATCAGCCCCAGCATTTT | CASSGGGGNQPQHF
NA | TRBJ1-1 | 14 | TRBD1 | TRBV27 | TGTGCCAGCAGACGGACAGGGACGAACACTGAAGCTTTCTTT | CASRRTGTNTEAFF
NA | TRBJ2-5 | 14 | NA | TRBV5-5 | TGTGCCAGCAGCCGGCTAGTGGTGGGAGAGACCCAGTACTTC | CASSRLVVGETQYF
NA | TRBJ1-2 | 13 | NA | TRBV19 | TGTGCCAGCAAGAATACAGATAACTATGGCTACACCTTC | CASKNTDNYGYTF
NA | TRBJ2-7 | 13 | NA | TRBV27 | TGTGCCAGCAGTTTAACGGGAGTCTACGAGCAGTACTTC | CASSLTGVYEQYF
NA | TRBJ1-5 | 15 | NA | TRBV6-1 | TGTGCCAGCAGTGAGACCGGGCAGCGCAATCAGCCCCAGCATTTT | CASSETGQRNQPQHF
NA | TRBJ2-3 | 15 | NA | TRBV9 | TGTGCCAGCAGCGTAGGGCCGGAATTCACAGATACGCAGTATTTT | CASSVGPEFTDTQYF